What follows are 30 T cell receptor beta chains derived from one specimen sequenced in a study of shared clonotypes between healthy human individuals. The assay was immunoSEQ multiplex PCR, and TCRdb's table has in-frame clones only and misses some. This sample yields around 2.5 million clones, of which roughly 93% are seen a single time; 0.35% to 0.45% belongs to the top ten. The sample comprised naive CD4+ T cells from PBMCs. Subset described: CD45RA+ positively selected. These receptors all come from a young man in good health. Some clones in this sample may be carry-over from other donors' samples.

This sequence joins TRBV21-1 and TRBJ2-7. TRBV21-1 is a recognized pseudogene. The CDR3 is 14 amino acids. Here the CDR3 DNA reads TGTGCCAGCAGCAAGGGGACGGGGAATTACGAGCAGTACTTC. The encoded protein is CASSKGTGNYEQYF.

This chain connects TRBV9 to TRBJ2-3; D unclear. In germline, CDR1 is SGDLS, CDR2 YYNGEE. This CDR3 is built from 14 residues. Trimming removed 1 base at V and 1 base at J, with 7 bases between. The DNA of the CDR3 is TGTGCCAGCAGCGTACACCCAGGCACAGATACGCAGTATTTT. It translates to CASSVHPGTDTQYF.

This clone appeared a single time. The chain links TRBV19 to TRBJ2-1; no clear D. This CDR3 comprises 15 residues. Per germline, CDR1 LNHDA and CDR2 SQIVND (reference sequence). V was clipped by 4 bases and J by 0 bases, with 10 bases between them. The CDR3 protein is CASSRMPSSYNEQFF. The CDR3, as DNA: TGTGCCAGTAGTAGGATGCCCAGCTCCTACAATGAGCAGTTCTTC.

This sequence joins TRBV27 and TRBJ2-7, with 9 bases fitting TRBD2. The CDR3 is 17 amino acids. V was clipped by 3 bases and J by 9 bases; unmatched bases: 18. Germline V gene data show CDR1 as MNHEY and CDR2 as SMNVEV (reference sequence). The CDR3 region is CASSFRPYSGSWTTQYF. CDR3 bases: TGTGCCAGCAGTTTTCGCCCATATAGCGGGAGTTGGACAACGCAGTACTTC.

On this clone: Additional DNA sequences in this sample encode the identical CDR3. The DNA for the CDR3 is TGTGCCACCAGCAGAGGTCTAGAGACCCAGTACTTC. The encoded protein is CATSRGLETQYF. V is TRBV15 and J is TRBJ2-5; D not certain. The CDR3 consists of 12 residues. CDR1 is LNHNV and CDR2 is YYDKDF in the germline V gene (reference sequence). Trimming cost V 1 base and J 4 bases, with 4 bases left between them.

V and J are TRBV9 and TRBJ1-1, with 7 bases fitting TRBD1. The CDR3 extends over 15 amino acids. CDR1 is SGDLS and CDR2 is YYNGEE in the germline V gene. Trimming removed 2 bases from V and 4 bases from J; junction bases left unmatched: 8. As DNA, the CDR3 is TGTGCCAGCAGCGTGGGAAACAGGGGCCTCACTGAAGCTTTCTTT. Its protein is CASSVGNRGLTEAFF.

V usage is TRBV2 and J usage is TRBJ2-7; D tentatively reads TRBD1 or TRBD2 (5 bases each). Trimming removed 8 bases at V and 3 bases at J, with 11 bases between. Germline lookup yields CDR1 SNHLY and CDR2 FYNNEI. There are 12 residues in the CDR3. The CDR3 reads CASGTLSYEQYF. CDR3 nucleotides: TGTGCCAGCGGGACCCTAAGCTACGAGCAGTACTTC.

This chain links TRBV7-8 with TRBJ1-3, with D hard to call. The CDR3 is 15 residues long. The germline CDR1 and CDR2 sequences are SGHVS and FQNEAQ. The V end lost 6 bases, the J end lost 5 bases, and 17 bases lay between the germline ends. Written as DNA, the CDR3 is TGTGCCAGCAGTCTCACCTTGGGCCTGAGAAACACCATATATTTT. Its translation is CASSLTLGLRNTIYF.

The rearrangement links TRBV7-3 to TRBJ1-1; weak D call: TRBD1 (5 bases). V was trimmed by 1 base and J by 2 bases, leaving 14 bases between them. The V gene's germline CDR1 is SGHTA and CDR2 FQGTGA. The CDR3 contains 16 residues. The CDR3 bases are TGTGCCAGCAGCTTAATGAGCAGGGCGACAAACACTGAAGCTTTCTTT. It encodes CASSLMSRATNTEAFF.

For this clone: This same CDR3 is encoded by further DNA sequences in the sample. This sequence joins TRBV7-3 and TRBJ1-4; D is undetermined. CDR3 length: 15 amino acids. The germline V and J ends were trimmed by 0 bases and 6 bases, with 11 bases remaining between them. The germline V gene encodes CDR1 SGHTA and CDR2 FQGTGA. CDR3 sequence: CASSLTRAGDEKLFF. As DNA, the CDR3 is TGTGCCAGCAGCTTAACTCGGGCCGGCGATGAAAAACTGTTTTTT. Full variable domain (rest looked up from reference TRBV7-3 and TRBJ1-4): GAGVSQTPSNKVTEKGKYVELRCDPISGHTALYWYRQSLGQGPEFLIYFQGTGAADDSGLPNDRFFAVRPEGSVSTLKIQRTERGDSAVYLCASSLTRAGDEKLFFGSGTQLSVL.

The CDR3 DNA reads TGTGCCAGCATTAAGAACACTGAAGCTTTCTTT. Translation gives CASIKNTEAFF. The chain links TRBV5-4 to TRBJ1-1; no definite D call. V lost 6 bases and J lost 1, with 4 bases in between. Germline V gene data show CDR1 as SGHNT and CDR2 as YYREEE (reference sequence). The CDR3 totals 11 residues. The full variable domain, its missing parts supplied by reference TRBV5-4 and TRBJ1-1, is ETGVTQSPTHLIKTRGQQVTLRCSSQSGHNTVSWYQQALGQGPQFIFQYYREEENGRGNFPPRFSGLQFPNYSSELNVNALELDDSALYLCASIKNTEAFFGQGTRLTVV.

This clone was observed once. The chain is built from TRBV4-2 and TRBJ2-7; D may be TRBD2 (6 bases). Germline assignment: CDR1 LGHNA and CDR2 YNFKEQ. The CDR3 has 14 residues. The ends were cut back, 8 bases at V and 6 bases at J, with 20 bases in the middle. In DNA, the CDR3 is TGTGCCAGCCGGAATGGGAGGCAGTCCGCCGAGCAGTACTTC. This gives the protein CASRNGRQSAEQYF.

V usage is TRBV15 and J usage is TRBJ2-7; 8 nucleotides match TRBD2. The CDR3 covers 15 residues. V dropped 3 bases and J dropped 3; count of bases not matched to a gene: 7. CDR1 and CDR2 from the germline V gene are LNHNV and YYDKDF (reference sequence). The CDR3 loop reads CATSSNSGSGYEQYF. CDR3 bases: TGTGCCACCAGCAGCAACAGCGGGAGCGGCTACGAGCAGTACTTC.

In this sample, this clone turned up once. J is TRBJ2-7 and V is TRBV15; D unresolved. The germline gives CDR1 LNHNV, CDR2 YYDKDF (reference sequence). Deletions cut 0 bases from V and 2 bases from J, with 8 bases between. The CDR3 runs 14 residues. In DNA form, the CDR3 reads TGTGCCACCAGCAGAGAGATGCGGCCCTACGAGCAGTACTTC. Encoded protein: CATSREMRPYEQYF. The full variable domain, its missing parts supplied by reference TRBV15 and TRBJ2-7, is DAMVIQNPRYQVTQFGKPVTLSCSQTLNHNVMYWYQQKSSQAPKLLFHYYDKDFNNEADTPDNFQSRRPNTSFCFLDIRSPGLGDTAMYLCATSREMRPYEQYFGPGTRLTVT.

Points on this clone: The sample has other DNA sequences that encode this CDR3 too. The CDR3 DNA follows: TGTGCCAGCTCGTCCGGGACGGACTATGGCTACACCTTC. Translating gives CASSSGTDYGYTF. The rearrangement links TRBV18 to TRBJ1-2; maybe TRBD1 (5 bases). Per germline, CDR1 KGHSH and CDR2 LQKENI. The V end lost 6 bases, the J end lost 3 bases, and 11 bases lay between the germline ends. This CDR3 spans 13 amino acids. The entire variable domain, with the rest obtained from reference TRBV18 and TRBJ1-2, is as follows: NAGVMQNPRHLVRRRGQEARLRCSPMKGHSHVYWYRQLPEEGLKFMVYLQKENIIDESGMPKERFSAEFPKEGPSILRIQQVVRGDSAAYFCASSSGTDYGYTFGSGTRLTVV.

The rearrangement uses TRBV4-1 and TRBJ1-3; D is perhaps TRBD1 (5 bases). V lost 2 bases and J 3 bases, leaving 14 bases between the germline ends. The CDR3 extends over 16 amino acids. CDR1 and CDR2 (germline): MGHRA, YSYEKL. The CDR3 sequence: CASSQLYGAGGNTIYF. DNA of the CDR3: TGCGCCAGCAGCCAATTGTATGGGGCCGGTGGAAACACCATATATTTT.

The chain links TRBV28 to TRBJ2-7; unclear D gene. V was clipped by 8 bases and J by 2 bases, with 7 bases between them. Germline loops: CDR1 MDHEN, CDR2 SYDVKM. The CDR3 sequence is 11 residues long. In nucleotides, the CDR3 is TGTGCCAGCGCTACTCCCTACGAGCAGTACTTC. Translating gives CASATPYEQYF.

This clone was detected once. The chain carries TRBV5-5 and TRBJ2-1; D is perhaps TRBD1 or TRBD2 (5 bases each). Germline-derived CDR1 and CDR2 are SGHKS and YYEKEE (reference sequence). CDR3 length: 14 amino acids. Deletions cut 0 bases from V and 12 bases from J, with 16 bases between. The CDR3, as DNA: TGTGCCAGCAGCTTGGCCTTCAGGGACGGGCGGCAGTTCTTC. This encodes CASSLAFRDGRQFF.

Concerning this clone itself: This specimen includes other DNA sequences encoding the same CDR3. The chain uses TRBV7-9 and TRBJ2-3; TRBD2 agrees at 8 bases. CDR1 is SEHNR, CDR2 FQNEAQ, per germline (reference sequence). The V segment lost 2 bases and the J segment 3 bases; nucleotides outside the gene matches: 4. This CDR3 is 15 amino acids long. The CDR3 protein is CASSLSGRGTDTQYF. The CDR3, as DNA: TGTGCCAGCAGCTTAAGCGGGAGAGGGACAGATACGCAGTATTTT.

This chain joins TRBV28 and TRBJ1-2, with D perhaps matching TRBD1 (6 bases). V was trimmed by 11 bases and J by 2 bases, leaving 12 bases between them. The CDR3 has 12 amino acids. CDR1 is MDHEN, CDR2 SYDVKM, per germline. CDR3 region: CAHLDRNYGYTF. The CDR3 DNA is TGTGCCCACCTCGACAGGAACTATGGCTACACCTTC.

V is TRBV28 and J is TRBJ2-1; no clear D gene. The V end was cut by 6 bases, the J end by 10 bases, with 10 bases between. This CDR3 has 11 amino acids. Germline V gives CDR1 MDHEN, CDR2 SYDVKM. The CDR3 coding sequence is TGTGCCAGCAGCCACCGGTCCGAGCAGTTCTTC. It translates to CASSHRSEQFF.

The chain links TRBV28 to TRBJ2-7, with TRBD2 matching over 7 bases. The V segment lost 5 bases and the J segment 2 bases; nucleotides outside the gene matches: 12. The CDR3 contains 16 residues. Germline loops: CDR1 MDHEN, CDR2 SYDVKM. DNA of the CDR3: TGTGCCAGCAGTGCGGCCGGCGGGCGGGGGACCTACGAGCAGTACTTC. Translated, it gives CASSAAGGRGTYEQYF.

The chain links TRBV6-5 to TRBJ1-1; D gene uncertain. The CDR3 contains 13 residues. Trimming took off 4 bases at V and 0 bases at J, with 6 bases between the two ends. CDR1 and CDR2 (germline): MNHEY, SVGAGI. CDR3 coding DNA: TGTGCCAGCAGTTTAACGGTGAACACTGAAGCTTTCTTT. Protein: CASSLTVNTEAFF.

The V gene is TRBV9, the J gene TRBJ2-1, with 8 bases aligning to TRBD2. Germline CDR1 SGDLS, CDR2 YYNGEE. Trimming at V came to 4 bases and at J to 5 bases, leaving 5 bases not matched to a gene. This CDR3 is 14 amino acids long. CDR3 in DNA: TGTGCCAGCAGCCCCCGGACTAGCAACAATGAGCAGTTCTTC. It yields the protein CASSPRTSNNEQFF.

The J gene is TRBJ1-5, the V gene TRBV30; D is unclear. Germline V gives CDR1 GTSNPN, CDR2 SVGIG (reference sequence). The CDR3 runs 16 residues. V was clipped by 2 bases and J by 2 bases, with 16 bases between them. The CDR3 DNA is TGTGCCTGGAGTAGGACCGATTATTCCCGCAATCAGCCCCAGCATTTT. Translating gives CAWSRTDYSRNQPQHF.

The chain uses TRBV6-6 and TRBJ2-7, with D uncertain. Trimming left V 10 bases short and J 1 base short, with 8 bases between. The CDR3 sequence is 11 residues long. Looked up from germline, CDR1 is MNHNY and CDR2 is SVGAGI (reference sequence). This CDR3 reads CATSRSYEQYF. The DNA of the CDR3 is TGTGCCACCAGCAGGTCCTACGAGCAGTACTTC.

The genes are TRBV6-5 and TRBJ2-7; possibly TRBD1 for D (6 bases). V was clipped by 7 bases and J by 3 bases, with 13 bases between them. The germline V gene encodes CDR1 MNHEY and CDR2 SVGAGI. This CDR3 is 13 amino acids long. CDR3 protein: CASMRDTYYEQYF. DNA for the CDR3: TGTGCCAGCATGAGGGACACCTACTACGAGCAGTACTTC.

CDR3 in amino acids: CASSQGIFGQPQHF. The CDR3 coding sequence is TGCGCCAGCAGCCAAGGGATCTTTGGTCAGCCCCAGCATTTT. The V and J genes are TRBV4-3 and TRBJ1-5; no definite D call. Germline V gene lookup returns CDR1 LGHNA and CDR2 YSLEER. Trimming removed 1 base from V and 6 bases from J, with 10 bases in between. This CDR3 comprises 14 residues.

The genes are TRBV6-6 and TRBJ1-1; D unresolved. The germline CDR1 and CDR2 sequences are MNHNY and SVGAGI (reference sequence). The CDR3 has 14 amino acids. V dropped 2 bases and J dropped 1 base, with 8 bases sitting between them. CDR3: CASSYGFANTEAFF. Written as DNA, the CDR3 is TGTGCCAGCAGTTACGGTTTCGCGAACACTGAAGCTTTCTTT.

This chain connects TRBV5-8 to TRBJ2-5, with 7 bases lining up with TRBD1. Trimming at V came to 7 bases and at J to 0 bases, leaving 9 bases not matched to a gene. The CDR3 is made up of 15 amino acids. Germline V lookup: CDR1 SGHTS, CDR2 YDEGEE. CDR3 sequence reads: CASLPWDRDQETQYF. The CDR3 nucleotides are TGTGCCAGCCTTCCCTGGGACAGAGACCAAGAGACCCAGTACTTC.